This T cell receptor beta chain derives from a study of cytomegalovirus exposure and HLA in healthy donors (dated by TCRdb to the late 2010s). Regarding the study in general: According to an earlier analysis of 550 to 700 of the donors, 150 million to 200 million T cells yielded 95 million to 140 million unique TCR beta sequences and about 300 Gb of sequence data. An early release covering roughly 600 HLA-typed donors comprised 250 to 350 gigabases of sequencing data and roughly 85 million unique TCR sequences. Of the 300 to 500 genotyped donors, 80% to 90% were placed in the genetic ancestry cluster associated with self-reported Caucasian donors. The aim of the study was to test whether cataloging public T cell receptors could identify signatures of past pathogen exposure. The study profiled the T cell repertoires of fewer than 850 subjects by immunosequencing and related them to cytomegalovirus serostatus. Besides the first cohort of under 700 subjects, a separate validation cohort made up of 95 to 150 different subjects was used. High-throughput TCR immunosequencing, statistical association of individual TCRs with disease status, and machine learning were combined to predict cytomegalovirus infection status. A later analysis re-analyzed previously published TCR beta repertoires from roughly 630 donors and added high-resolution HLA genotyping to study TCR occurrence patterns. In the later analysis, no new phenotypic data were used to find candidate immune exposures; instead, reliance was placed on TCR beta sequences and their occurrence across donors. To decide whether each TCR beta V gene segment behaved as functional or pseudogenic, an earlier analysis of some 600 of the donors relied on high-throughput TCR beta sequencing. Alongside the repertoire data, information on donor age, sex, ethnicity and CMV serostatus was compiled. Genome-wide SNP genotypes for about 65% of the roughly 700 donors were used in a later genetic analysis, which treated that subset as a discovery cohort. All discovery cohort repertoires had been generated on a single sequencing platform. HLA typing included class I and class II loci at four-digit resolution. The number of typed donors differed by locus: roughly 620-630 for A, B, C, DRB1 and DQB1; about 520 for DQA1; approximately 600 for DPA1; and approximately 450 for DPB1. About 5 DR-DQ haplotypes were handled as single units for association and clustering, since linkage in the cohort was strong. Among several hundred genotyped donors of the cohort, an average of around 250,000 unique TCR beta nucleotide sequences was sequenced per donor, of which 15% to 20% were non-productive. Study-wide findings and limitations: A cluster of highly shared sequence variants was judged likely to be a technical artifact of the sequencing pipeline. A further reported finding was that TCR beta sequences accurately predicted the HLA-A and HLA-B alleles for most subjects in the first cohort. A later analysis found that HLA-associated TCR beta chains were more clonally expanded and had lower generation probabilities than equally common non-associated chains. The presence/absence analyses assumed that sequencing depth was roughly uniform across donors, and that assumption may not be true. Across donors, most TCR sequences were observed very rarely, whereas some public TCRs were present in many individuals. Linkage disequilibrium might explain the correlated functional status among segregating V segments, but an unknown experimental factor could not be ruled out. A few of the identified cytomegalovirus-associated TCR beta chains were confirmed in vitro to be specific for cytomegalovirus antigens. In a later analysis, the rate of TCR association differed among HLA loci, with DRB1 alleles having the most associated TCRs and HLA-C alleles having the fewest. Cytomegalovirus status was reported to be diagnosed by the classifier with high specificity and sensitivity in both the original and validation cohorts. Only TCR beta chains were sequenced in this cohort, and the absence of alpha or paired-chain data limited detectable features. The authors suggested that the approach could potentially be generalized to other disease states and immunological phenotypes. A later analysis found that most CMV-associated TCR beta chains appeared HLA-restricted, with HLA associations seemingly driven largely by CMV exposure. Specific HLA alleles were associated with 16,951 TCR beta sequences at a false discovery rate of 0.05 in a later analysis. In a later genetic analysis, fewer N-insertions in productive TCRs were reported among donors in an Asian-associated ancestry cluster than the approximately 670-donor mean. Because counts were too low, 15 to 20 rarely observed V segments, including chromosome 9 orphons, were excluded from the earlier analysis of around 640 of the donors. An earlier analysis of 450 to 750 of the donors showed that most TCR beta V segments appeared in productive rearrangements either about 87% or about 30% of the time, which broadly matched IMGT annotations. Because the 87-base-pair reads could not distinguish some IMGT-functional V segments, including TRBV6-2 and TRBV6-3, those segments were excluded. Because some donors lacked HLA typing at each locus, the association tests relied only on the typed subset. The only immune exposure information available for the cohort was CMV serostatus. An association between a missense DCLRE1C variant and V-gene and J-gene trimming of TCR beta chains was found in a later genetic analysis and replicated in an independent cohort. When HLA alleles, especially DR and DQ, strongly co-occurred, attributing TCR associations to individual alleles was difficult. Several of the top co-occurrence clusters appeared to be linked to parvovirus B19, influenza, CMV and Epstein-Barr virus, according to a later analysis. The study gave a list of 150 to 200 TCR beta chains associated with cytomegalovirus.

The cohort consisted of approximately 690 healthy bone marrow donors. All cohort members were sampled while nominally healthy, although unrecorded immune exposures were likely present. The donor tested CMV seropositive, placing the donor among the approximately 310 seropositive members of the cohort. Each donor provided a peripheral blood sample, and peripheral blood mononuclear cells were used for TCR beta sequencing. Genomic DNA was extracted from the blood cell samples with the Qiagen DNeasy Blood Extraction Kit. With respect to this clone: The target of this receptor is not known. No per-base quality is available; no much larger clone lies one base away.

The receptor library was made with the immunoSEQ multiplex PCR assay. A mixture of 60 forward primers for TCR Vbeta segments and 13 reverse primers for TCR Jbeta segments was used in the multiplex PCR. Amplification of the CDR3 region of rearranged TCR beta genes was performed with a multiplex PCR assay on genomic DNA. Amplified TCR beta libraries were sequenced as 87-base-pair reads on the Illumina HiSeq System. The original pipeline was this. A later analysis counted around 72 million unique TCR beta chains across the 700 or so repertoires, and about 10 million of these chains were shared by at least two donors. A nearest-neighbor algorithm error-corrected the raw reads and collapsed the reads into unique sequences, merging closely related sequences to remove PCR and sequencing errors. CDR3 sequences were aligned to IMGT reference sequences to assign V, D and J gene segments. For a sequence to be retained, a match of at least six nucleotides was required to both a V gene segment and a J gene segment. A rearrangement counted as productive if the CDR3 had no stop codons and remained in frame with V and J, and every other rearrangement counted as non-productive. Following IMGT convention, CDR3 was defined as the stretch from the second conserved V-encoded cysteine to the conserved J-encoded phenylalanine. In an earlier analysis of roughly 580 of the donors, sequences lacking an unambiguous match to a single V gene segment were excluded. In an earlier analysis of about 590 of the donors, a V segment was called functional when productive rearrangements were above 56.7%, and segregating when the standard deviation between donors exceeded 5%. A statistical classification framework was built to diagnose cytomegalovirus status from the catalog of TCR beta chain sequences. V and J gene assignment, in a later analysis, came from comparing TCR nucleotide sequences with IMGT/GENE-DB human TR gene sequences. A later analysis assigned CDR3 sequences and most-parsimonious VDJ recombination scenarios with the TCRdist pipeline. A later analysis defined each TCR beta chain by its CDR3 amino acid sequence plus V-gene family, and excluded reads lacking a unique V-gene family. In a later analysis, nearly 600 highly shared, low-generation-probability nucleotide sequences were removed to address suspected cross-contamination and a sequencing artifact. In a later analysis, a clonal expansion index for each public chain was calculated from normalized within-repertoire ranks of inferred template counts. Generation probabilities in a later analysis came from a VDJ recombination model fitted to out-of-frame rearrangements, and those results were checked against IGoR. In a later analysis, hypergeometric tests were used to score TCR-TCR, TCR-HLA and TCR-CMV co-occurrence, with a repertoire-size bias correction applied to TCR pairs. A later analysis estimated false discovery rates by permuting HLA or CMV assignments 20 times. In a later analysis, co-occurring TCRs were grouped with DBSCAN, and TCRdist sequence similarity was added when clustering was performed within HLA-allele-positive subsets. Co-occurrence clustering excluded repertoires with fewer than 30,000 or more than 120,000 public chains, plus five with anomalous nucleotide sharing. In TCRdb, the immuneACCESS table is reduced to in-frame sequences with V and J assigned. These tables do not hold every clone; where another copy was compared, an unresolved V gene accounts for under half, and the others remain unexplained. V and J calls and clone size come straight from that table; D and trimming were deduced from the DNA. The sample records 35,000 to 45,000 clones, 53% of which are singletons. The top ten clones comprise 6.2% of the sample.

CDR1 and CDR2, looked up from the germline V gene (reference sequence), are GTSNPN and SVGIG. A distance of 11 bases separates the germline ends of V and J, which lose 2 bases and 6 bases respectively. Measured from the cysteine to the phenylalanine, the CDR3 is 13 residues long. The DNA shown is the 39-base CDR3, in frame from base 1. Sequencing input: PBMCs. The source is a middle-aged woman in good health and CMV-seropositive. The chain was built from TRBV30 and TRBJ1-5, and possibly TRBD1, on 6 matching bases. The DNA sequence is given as TGTGCCTGGAGTTCAGGGGCCGGTCAGCCCCAGCATTTT. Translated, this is CAWSSGAGQPQHF.